The source of this T cell receptor beta chain is a study of CD8 T cells in ankylosing spondylitis. The study, taken as a whole, reports: The study identified a TCR beta motif of under ten highly homologous variants that appeared characteristic of ankylosing spondylitis blood.

Construction of TCR beta libraries was performed using quantitative 5'-RACE with molecular barcodes. TCRdb redid the calling of the 5' RACE reads with MiXCR, one entry per CDR3 protein. The sample carries more than 650,000 distinct CDR3 sequences, 10% to 15% recorded once. This clonotype was counted between two and nine times. The antigen is unknown. Unmatched junction bases numbered 8, after V lost 8 bases and J lost 4 bases. From germline, CDR1 is SQVTM and CDR2 ANQGSEA. There are 13 residues in the CDR3. The receptor's source is a male donor with ankylosing spondylitis. The sequencing input was blood, either unsorted or a sorted T cell fraction (not recorded which). The V gene is TRBV29-1, the J gene TRBJ2-1; 7 bases align to TRBD1. The CDR3 bases are TGCAGCCTTAACCGGGACAGTTACAATGAGCAGTTCTTC. Translating it yields CSLNRDSYNEQFF.